This is a list of T cell receptor beta chains from one sample in a study of OX40 agonist ivuxolimab in advanced cancers. Assay: immunoSEQ multiplex PCR; the TCRdb copy retains only in-frame clones and omits some. The repertoire consists of roughly 60,000 clones, with about 88% occurring once and the leading ten covering about 0.77%. The source material was CD4+ or CD8+ T cells sorted from blood, sampled in a trial of the OX40 agonist ivuxolimab. The receptor set was obtained from an adult with an advanced solid tumor such as melanoma, head and neck, liver or kidney cancer. Each CDR3 is given with its conserved first and last residue.

J | V | CDR3
TRBJ2-3 | TRBV7-3 | CASSSSSGAIDTQYF
TRBJ1-2 | TRBV5-1 | CASSYTGQNYGYTF
TRBJ2-1 | TRBV6-6 | CASRPGGRGHEQFF
TRBJ2-7 | TRBV19 | CASSTPRGAGVHEQYF
TRBJ2-3 | TRBV5-5 | CASSLLAGGPGLAQYF
TRBJ1-4 | TRBV6-1 | CASSEGDRGILNEKLFF
TRBJ1-3 | TRBV18 | CASSGTAGNTIYF
TRBJ1-1 | TRBV7-2 | CASSLNPQTEAFF
TRBJ2-5 | TRBV5-1 | CASSPSTGGETQYF
TRBJ2-7 | TRBV30 | CATTTGYEQYF
TRBJ2-3 | TRBV9 | CASREGAGDLDTQYF
TRBJ1-3 | TRBV19 | CASSIDYGSSGNTIYF
TRBJ1-1 | TRBV5-1 | CASSSTGRNTEAFF
TRBJ1-5 | TRBV6-5 | CASSSYGNSNQPQHF
TRBJ1-3 | TRBV19 | CASSIGRTGAGNTIYF
TRBJ1-2 | TRBV27 | CASSHLPQSQGPNYGYTF
TRBJ1-5 | TRBV5-1 | CASSPDGRGSNQPQHF
TRBJ1-1 | TRBV6-5 | CASSYGPNTEAFF
TRBJ2-1 | TRBV28 | CASRGTSGLNEQFF
TRBJ2-3 | TRBV19 | CASSIDHKGGRDTQYF
TRBJ2-7 | TRBV11-3 | CASSPDALTGAFYEQYF
TRBJ2-2 | TRBV27 | CASSLTGTGITGELFF
TRBJ2-2 | TRBV25-1 | CASSTRNTGELFF
TRBJ2-4 | TRBV5-1 | CASSLGGTLAKNIQYF
TRBJ2-7 | TRBV10-2 | CASSVGGTYEQYF
TRBJ1-2 | TRBV5-1 | CASSLGDDRGNYGYTF
TRBJ2-7 | TRBV6-1 | CASKIEPRGYEQYF
TRBJ2-3 | TRBV9 | CASSVAQGQGAADTQYF
TRBJ1-2 | TRBV29-1 | CSDAGLYGYTF
TRBJ2-3 | TRBV7-6 | CASSLQPGPTDTQYF
TRBJ2-2 | TRBV10-3 | CAISAGQGNTGELFF
TRBJ2-1 | TRBV11-3 | CASSLQGGGSYNEQFF
TRBJ1-5 | TRBV6-6 | CASSYSDSYSNQPQHF
TRBJ2-7 | TRBV5-4 | CASSGDRDSYEQYF
TRBJ1-2 | TRBV28 | CASSTQNREGDGYTF
TRBJ1-2 | TRBV25-1 | CASSERAYGYTF
TRBJ1-2 | TRBV5-6 | CASSQTGTRHGYTF
TRBJ2-7 | TRBV5-1 | CASSKSGGNYEQYF
TRBJ1-5 | TRBV4-3 | CASSQDYREWQPQHF
TRBJ2-4 | TRBV4-1 | CASSPDRGLAGPQLNIQYF
TRBJ1-1 | TRBV29-1 | CSVGTSGGRNTEAFF
TRBJ2-1 | TRBV18 | CASSRGLANFIYNEQFF
TRBJ1-1 | TRBV19 | CASSILGQGIRSTEAFF
TRBJ1-5 | TRBV7-8 | CASSNPGGVMSNQPQHF
TRBJ1-4 | TRBV4-1 | CASSQVPLPGTGEKLFF
TRBJ1-6 | TRBV5-8 | CASATQGAEVSPLHF